This T cell receptor beta chain was profiled in a study of identical twins. Study-wide points: There were fewer insertions in abundant cord blood beta clonotypes, but memory repertoires showed no such pattern. Models predicted less out-of-frame TCR alpha sharing in monozygotic twins than was found. Rather than following the same donors, the conclusions depended on cross-sectional statistical analysis. Those out-of-frame alpha sequences shared by twins showed an excess of low generation probability.

Germline CDR1 and CDR2: SGDLS and YYNGEE. The V segment lost 0 bases and the J segment 7 bases; nucleotides outside the gene matches: 12. This CDR3 has 18 residues. There are many counts of this clonotype. Antigen specificity is unknown. TCRdb reprocessed the 5' RACE reads via MiXCR and lists one record per CDR3 protein. There are around 670,000 distinct CDR3 sequences in the sample; around 5.7% occur only once, and roughly 1.6% lies in the top ten. The chain combines TRBV9 with TRBJ2-1; 11 bases agree with TRBD2. The sample consisted of naive T cells sorted from blood. The TCR originated in a man younger than 30 in good health. The CDR3 sequence: CASSVGRIAGGPQNEQFF. The CDR3 DNA sequence: TGTGCCAGCAGCGTAGGGCGGATAGCGGGAGGGCCTCAAAATGAGCAGTTCTTC.